The source of this TCR beta chain is a study of cytomegalovirus exposure and HLA in healthy donors. It was with 60 Vbeta and 13 Jbeta primers that the PCR ran. Data came from immunoSEQ multiplex PCR; TCRdb stores just in-frame clones and leaves some out. The sample lists tens of thousands of clones; about 68% were seen once. At collection, donors were nominally healthy, but unrecorded immune exposures were probable. V shed 2 bases, J shed 4 bases, and the junction held 7 bases outside the gene matches. Germline V gene sequence: CDR1 SGHAT, CDR2 FQNNGV. The CDR3 loop spans 15 amino acids. This chain links TRBV11-2 with TRBJ1-1; 7 bases are shared with TRBD1. The sequence derives from a human donor in good health. Sequenced: PBMCs. The CDR3 loop is CASSLKTGSRTEAFF. The CDR3 DNA is TGTGCCAGCAGCTTAAAGACAGGGTCCCGCACTGAAGCTTTCTTT.